A selection of T cell receptor beta chains follows, all from one sample in a study of OX40 agonist ivuxolimab in advanced cancers. Some clones are missing from TCRdb's copy, which holds only in-frame ones; the method was immunoSEQ multiplex PCR. Of roughly 80,000 clones listed, approximately 85% are singletons. The sample consisted of CD4+ or CD8+ T cells sorted from blood, taken in a trial of the OX40 agonist ivuxolimab. The receptor set was obtained from an adult with an advanced solid tumor such as melanoma, head and neck, liver or kidney cancer. Both conserved end residues are part of each CDR3. Fields, in order: clone size, V gene, J gene, D gene, CDR3 DNA, CDR3 protein. D genes are given only for firm matches. Where a row states a size, it is once, few, many or the class of an expanded clone; other rows omit it.

>-|TRBV7-2|TRBJ2-7|TRBD1
TGTGCCAGCAGCTTGAACAGGGGCTACGAGCAGTACTTC
CASSLNRGYEQYF
>-|TRBV4-3|TRBJ2-3|-
TGCGCCAGCAGCCAAGAGGGAAGGGCAGCAGATACGCAGTATTTT
CASSQEGRAADTQYF
>-|TRBV5-3|TRBJ2-1|-
TGTGCCAGAAGCTTGACCCGTTTAAGTGAGCAGTTCTTC
CARSLTRLSEQFF
>-|TRBV5-1|TRBJ1-2|TRBD1
TGCGCCAGCAGCCCTCGGACAGGATTGGATGGCTACACCTTC
CASSPRTGLDGYTF
>-|TRBV5-5|TRBJ2-3|-
TGTGCCAGCAGCTTGGCTAGTGTGGATACGCAGTATTTT
CASSLASVDTQYF
>-|TRBV11-2|TRBJ1-6|-
TGTGCCAGCAGCTTACAGGGAGATAGCTCACCCCTCCACTTT
CASSLQGDSSPLHF
>once|TRBV11-3|TRBJ1-2|-
TGTGCCAGCAGCCTAGACGAGGGGGTCGGCTACACCTTC
CASSLDEGVGYTF
>-|TRBV19|TRBJ1-2|TRBD1
TGTGCCAGTAGTCCTCGGCCGGGACAGCGCAACTATGGCTACACCTTC
CASSPRPGQRNYGYTF
>-|TRBV19|TRBJ1-6|-
TGTGCCACGCGACAAGGATCCTATAATTCACCCCTCCACTTT
CATRQGSYNSPLHF
>-|TRBV5-1|TRBJ1-2|-
TGCGCCAGCAGCTTGGGGCAGCTCTATGGCTACACCTTC
CASSLGQLYGYTF
>-|TRBV5-4|TRBJ2-5|-
TGTGCCAGCAGCCTGCGGAGGGACGCAGAGACCCAGTACTTC
CASSLRRDAETQYF
>-|TRBV27|TRBJ1-2|-
TGTGCCAGCACCAACGACGGACGCGAGGGCTACACCTTC
CASTNDGREGYTF
>-|TRBV4-3|TRBJ2-2|TRBD1
TGCGCCAGCAGCCGAGGACAGGGGAGTTTGTTTTTT
CASSRGQGSLFF
>-|TRBV7-8|TRBJ2-3|-
TGTGCCAGCACCCTTCCCACAGATACGCAGTATTTT
CASTLPTDTQYF
>-|TRBV27|TRBJ2-5|-
TGTGCCAGCAGTTTCCGGAGAGGCCATCAAGAGACCCAGTACTTC
CASSFRRGHQETQYF
>-|TRBV4-2|TRBJ1-1|TRBD1
TGTGCCAGCAGCCAAGATTGGGACAGCTTGAACACTGAAGCTTTCTTT
CASSQDWDSLNTEAFF
>-|TRBV7-8|TRBJ1-4|-
TGTGCCAGCAGCTTAGTAGGGATGAGTGAAAAACTGTTTTTT
CASSLVGMSEKLFF
>-|TRBV7-2|TRBJ2-2|-
TGTGCCAGCAGCTTATCCTCCCAGGGATGGGCGAACACCGGGGAGCTGTTTTTT
CASSLSSQGWANTGELFF
>-|TRBV6-5|TRBJ1-4|TRBD1
TGTGCCAGCAGGACCCAGGGGGCCGGTGAAAAACTGTTTTTT
CASRTQGAGEKLFF
>once|TRBV19|TRBJ2-1|-
TGTGCCAGTAGTCCCCGGGGATACAATGAGCAGTTCTTC
CASSPRGYNEQFF
>-|TRBV27|TRBJ1-5|-
TGTGCCAGCAGTGTTTGGAGCAATCAGCCCCAGCATTTT
CASSVWSNQPQHF
>-|TRBV6-5|TRBJ1-1|TRBD1
TGTGCCAGCAGTTCCATCGGACAGGGTGACACTGAAGCTTTCTTT
CASSSIGQGDTEAFF
>-|TRBV2|TRBJ2-3|-
TGTGCCAGCAGTGGCCAGCGGGTTTATACGCAGTATTTT
CASSGQRVYTQYF
>-|TRBV7-3|TRBJ1-1|TRBD1
TGTGCCAGCAGCTTATTCTCAGGGGGCAACACTGAAGCTTTCTTT
CASSLFSGGNTEAFF
>-|TRBV5-4|TRBJ2-5|-
TGTGCCAGCAGCCTTATTTGGGGCCAAGAGACCCAGTACTTC
CASSLIWGQETQYF
>-|TRBV6-6|TRBJ1-6|-
TGTGCCAGCAGTTGGACAACTAATTCACCCCTCCACTTT
CASSWTTNSPLHF
>-|TRBV5-1|TRBJ2-1|TRBD1
TGCGCCAGCAGCTTTGGGACAGGGGGTAATGAGCAGTTCTTC
CASSFGTGGNEQFF
>-|TRBV6-6|TRBJ1-5|TRBD1
TGTGCCAGCAGAAGGACAGGGGGGCGCCAGCCCCAGCATTTT
CASRRTGGRQPQHF
>once|TRBV30|TRBJ1-5|-
TGTGCCTGGAGTGTACGGGCAGCGTATAGCAATCAGCCCCAGCATTTT
CAWSVRAAYSNQPQHF
>few|TRBV5-1|TRBJ2-3|-
TGCGCCAGCAGCTTTACCGCTACCACAGATACGCAGTATTTT
CASSFTATTDTQYF
>-|TRBV30|TRBJ2-7|-
TGTGCCTGGAGTCCTCTAACAGGGAGGGGGGACTACGAGCAGTACTTC
CAWSPLTGRGDYEQYF
>-|TRBV6-1|TRBJ1-2|TRBD1
TGTGCCAGCAGTGAACTAGGGACAGCTGCTTATGGCTACACCTTC
CASSELGTAAYGYTF
>-|TRBV30|TRBJ2-3|TRBD1
TGTGCCTGGAGTACCGGGACAGGGGGTGATACGCAGTATTTT
CAWSTGTGGDTQYF
>-|TRBV6-6|TRBJ2-2|-
TGTGCCAGCAGTTACTCCCAGTACACCGGGGAGCTGTTTTTT
CASSYSQYTGELFF
>-|TRBV5-4|TRBJ1-1|TRBD1
TGTGCCAGCAGCCCGGTGGACAGGGGCAGGGCTGAAGCTTTCTTT
CASSPVDRGRAEAFF
>-|TRBV7-2|TRBJ2-1|TRBD2
TGTGCCAGCAGCTTAGCGCTCCTAGCGGGGGCTGAGCAGTTCTTC
CASSLALLAGAEQFF
>-|TRBV5-4|TRBJ2-5|-
TGTGCCAGCAGCTTGTTTGGGGGACAAGAGACCCAGTACTTC
CASSLFGGQETQYF